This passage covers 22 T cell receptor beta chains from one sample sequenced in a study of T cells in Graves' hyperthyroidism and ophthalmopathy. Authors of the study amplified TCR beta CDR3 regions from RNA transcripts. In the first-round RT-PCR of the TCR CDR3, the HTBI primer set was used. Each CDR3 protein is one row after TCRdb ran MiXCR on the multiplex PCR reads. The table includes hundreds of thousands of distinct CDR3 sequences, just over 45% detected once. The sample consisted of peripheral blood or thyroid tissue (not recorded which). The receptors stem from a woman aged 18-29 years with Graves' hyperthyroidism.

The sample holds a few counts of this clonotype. This chain's CDR3 is CASSQDRDSYLNTEAFF. The CDR3 DNA follows: TGCGCCAGCAGCCAAGATCGGGACTCCTACTTGAACACTGAAGCTTTCTTT. V is TRBV4-1 and J is TRBJ1-1; perhaps TRBD1 as D (5 bases). The CDR3 is 17 amino acids. In germline, CDR1 is MGHRA, CDR2 YSYEKL. Deletions cut 0 bases from V and 0 bases from J, with 14 bases between.

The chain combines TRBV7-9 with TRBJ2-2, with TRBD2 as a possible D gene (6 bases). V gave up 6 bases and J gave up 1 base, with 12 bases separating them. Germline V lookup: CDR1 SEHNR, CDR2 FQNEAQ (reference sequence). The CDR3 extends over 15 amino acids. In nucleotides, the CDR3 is TGTGCCAGCAGATCGTTAGCGGTGAACACCGGGGAGCTGTTTTTT. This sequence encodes CASRSLAVNTGELFF.

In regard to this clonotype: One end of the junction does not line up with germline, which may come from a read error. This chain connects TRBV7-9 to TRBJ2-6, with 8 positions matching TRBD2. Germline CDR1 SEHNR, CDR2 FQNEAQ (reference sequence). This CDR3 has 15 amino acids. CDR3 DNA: TGTGCCAGCACGGGGGGGGCAGGTGGGGCCAGCGTCCTGACTTTC. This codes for CASTGGAGGASVLTF.

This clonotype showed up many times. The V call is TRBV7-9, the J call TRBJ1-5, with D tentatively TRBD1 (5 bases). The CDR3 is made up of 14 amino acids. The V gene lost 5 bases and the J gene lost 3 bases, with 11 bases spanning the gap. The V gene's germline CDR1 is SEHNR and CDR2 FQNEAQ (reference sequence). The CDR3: CASSHSGPNQPQHF. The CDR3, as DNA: TGTGCCAGCAGCCATTCAGGGCCCAATCAGCCCCAGCATTTT.

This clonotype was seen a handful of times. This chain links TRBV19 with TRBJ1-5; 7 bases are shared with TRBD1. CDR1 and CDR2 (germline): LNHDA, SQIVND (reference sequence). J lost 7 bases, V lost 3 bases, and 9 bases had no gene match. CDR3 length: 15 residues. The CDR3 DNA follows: TGTGCCAGTAGTATCTGGCAGGGGGAGAGGCAGCCCCAGCATTTT. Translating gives CASSIWQGERQPQHF.

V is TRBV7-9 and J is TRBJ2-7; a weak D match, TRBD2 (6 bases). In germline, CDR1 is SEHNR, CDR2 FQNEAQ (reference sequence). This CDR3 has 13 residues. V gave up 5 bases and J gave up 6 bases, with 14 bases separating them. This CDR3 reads CASSQEPGGEQYF. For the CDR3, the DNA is TGTGCCAGCAGCCAAGAACCCGGGGGCGAGCAGTACTTC.

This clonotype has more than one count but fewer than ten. The CDR3 here is CASSSDRGFGYTF. In DNA form, the CDR3 reads TGTGCCAGCAGCTCTGACAGGGGGTTCGGCTACACCTTC. The chain joins TRBV6-5 to TRBJ1-2; 9 bases map to TRBD1. Germline CDR1 MNHEY, CDR2 SVGAGI. The CDR3 contains 13 residues. Losses at the gene ends were 6 bases for V and 8 bases for J; bases not matched to a gene: 7.

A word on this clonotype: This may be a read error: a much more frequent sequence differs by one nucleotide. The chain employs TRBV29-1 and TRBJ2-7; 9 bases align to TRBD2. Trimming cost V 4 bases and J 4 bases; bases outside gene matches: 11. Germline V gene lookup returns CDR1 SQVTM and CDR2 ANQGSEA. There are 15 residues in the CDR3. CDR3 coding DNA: TGCAGCGTTGCCATCCTAGCGGGACGAGGATACGAGCAGTACTTC. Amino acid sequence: CSVAILAGRGYEQYF.

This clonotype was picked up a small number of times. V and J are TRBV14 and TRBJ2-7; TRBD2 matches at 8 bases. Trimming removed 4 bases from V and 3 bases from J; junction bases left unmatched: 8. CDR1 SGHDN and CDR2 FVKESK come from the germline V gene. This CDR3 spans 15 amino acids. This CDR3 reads CASSLGLASSYEQYF. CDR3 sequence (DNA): TGTGCCAGCAGCCTCGGACTAGCCTCAAGCTACGAGCAGTACTTC.

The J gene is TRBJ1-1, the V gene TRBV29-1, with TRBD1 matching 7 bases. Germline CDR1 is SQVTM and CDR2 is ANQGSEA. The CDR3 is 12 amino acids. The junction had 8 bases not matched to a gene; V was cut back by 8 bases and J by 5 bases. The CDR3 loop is CSLSFRGTEAFF. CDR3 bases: TGCAGCCTAAGCTTCAGGGGGACTGAAGCTTTCTTT.

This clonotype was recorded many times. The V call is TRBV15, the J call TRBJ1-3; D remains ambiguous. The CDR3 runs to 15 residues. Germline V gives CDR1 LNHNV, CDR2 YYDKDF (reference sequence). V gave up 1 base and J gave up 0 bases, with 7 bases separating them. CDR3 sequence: CATSRVGNSGNTIYF. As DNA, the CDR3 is TGTGCCACCAGCAGAGTTGGAAACTCTGGAAACACCATATATTTT.

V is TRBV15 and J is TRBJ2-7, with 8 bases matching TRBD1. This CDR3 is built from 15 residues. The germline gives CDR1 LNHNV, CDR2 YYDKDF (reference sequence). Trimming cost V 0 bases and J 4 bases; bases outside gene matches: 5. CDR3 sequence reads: CATSRETGVTYEQYF. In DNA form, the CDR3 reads TGTGCCACCAGCAGAGAGACAGGGGTGACATACGAGCAGTACTTC.

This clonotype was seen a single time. The CDR3, as DNA: TGTGCCAGCAGCTATAGCGGGAGGGCCTACTCCTACGAGCAGTACTTC. It yields the protein CASSYSGRAYSYEQYF. The V and J genes are TRBV7-9 and TRBJ2-7; 11 positions agree with TRBD2. From germline, CDR1 is SEHNR and CDR2 FQNEAQ (reference sequence). V lost 4 bases, J lost 0 bases, and 5 bases stayed unmatched. The CDR3 consists of 16 residues.

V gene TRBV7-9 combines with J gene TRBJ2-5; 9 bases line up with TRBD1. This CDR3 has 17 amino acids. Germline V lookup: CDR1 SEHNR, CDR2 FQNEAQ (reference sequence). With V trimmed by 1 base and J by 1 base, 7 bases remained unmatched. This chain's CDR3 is CASSLVGGTGIQETQYF. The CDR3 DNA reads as TGTGCCAGCAGCTTAGTGGGAGGGACAGGGATCCAAGAGACCCAGTACTTC. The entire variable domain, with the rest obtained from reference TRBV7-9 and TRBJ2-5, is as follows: DTGVSQNPRHKITKRGQNVTFRCDPISEHNRLYWYRQTLGQGPEFLTYFQNEAQLEKSRLLSDRFSAERPKGSFSTLEIQRTEQGDSAMYLCASSLVGGTGIQETQYFGPGTRLLVL.

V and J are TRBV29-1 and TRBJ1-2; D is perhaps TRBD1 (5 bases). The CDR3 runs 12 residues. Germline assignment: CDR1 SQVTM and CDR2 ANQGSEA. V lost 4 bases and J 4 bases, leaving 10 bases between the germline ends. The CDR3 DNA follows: TGCAGCGTTGGGGCCGGGGCCTATGGCTACACCTTC. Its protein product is CSVGAGAYGYTF.

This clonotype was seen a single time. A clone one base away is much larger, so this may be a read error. The CDR3 nucleotides are TGTGCCAGCAGCGCCGACAGGGCCTACGAGCAGCACTTC. Its translation is CASSADRAYEQHF. This chain connects TRBV7-2 to TRBJ2-7; the match to TRBD1 covers 7 bases. Germline V lookup: CDR1 SGHTA, CDR2 FQGNSA. The CDR3 totals 13 residues.

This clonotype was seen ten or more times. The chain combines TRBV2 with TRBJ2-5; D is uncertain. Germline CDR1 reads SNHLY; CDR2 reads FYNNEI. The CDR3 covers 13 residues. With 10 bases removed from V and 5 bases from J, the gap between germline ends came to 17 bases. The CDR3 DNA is TGTGCCACCCAAGAAGGCCCTGGGGAGACCCAGTACTTC. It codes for CATQEGPGETQYF.

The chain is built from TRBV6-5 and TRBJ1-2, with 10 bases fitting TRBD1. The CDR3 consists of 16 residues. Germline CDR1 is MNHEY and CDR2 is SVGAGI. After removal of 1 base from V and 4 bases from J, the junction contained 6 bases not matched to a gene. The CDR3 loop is CASSYWGQGFSYGYTF. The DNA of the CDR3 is TGTGCCAGCAGTTACTGGGGACAGGGGTTCAGCTATGGCTACACCTTC.

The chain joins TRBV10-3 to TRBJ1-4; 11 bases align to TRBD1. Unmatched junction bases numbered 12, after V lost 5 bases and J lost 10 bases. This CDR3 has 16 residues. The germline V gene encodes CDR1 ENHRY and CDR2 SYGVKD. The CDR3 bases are TGTGCCATCAGTCCTCTGCCGGGACAGGGGGTCGGAAAACTGTTTTTT. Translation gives CAISPLPGQGVGKLFF.

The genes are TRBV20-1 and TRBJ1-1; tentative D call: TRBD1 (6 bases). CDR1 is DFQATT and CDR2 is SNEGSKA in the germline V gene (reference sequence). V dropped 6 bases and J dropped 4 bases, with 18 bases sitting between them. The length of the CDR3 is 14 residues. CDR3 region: CSAQRGQVGTEAFF. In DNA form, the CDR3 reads TGCAGTGCCCAACGGGGACAAGTCGGCACTGAAGCTTTCTTT.

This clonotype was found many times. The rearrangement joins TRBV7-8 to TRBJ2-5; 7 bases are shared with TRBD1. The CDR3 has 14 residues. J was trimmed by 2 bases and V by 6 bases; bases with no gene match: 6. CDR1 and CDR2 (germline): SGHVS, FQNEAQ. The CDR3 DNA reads TGTGCCAGCAGTATCCGGGACAGACAAGAGACCCAGTACTTC. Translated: CASSIRDRQETQYF.

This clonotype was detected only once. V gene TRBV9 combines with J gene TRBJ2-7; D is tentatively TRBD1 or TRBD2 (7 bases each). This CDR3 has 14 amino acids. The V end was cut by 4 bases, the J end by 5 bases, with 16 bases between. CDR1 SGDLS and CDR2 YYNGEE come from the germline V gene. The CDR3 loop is CASSSLGGGDEQYF. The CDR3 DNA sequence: TGTGCCAGCAGCTCCTTGGGAGGGGGCGACGAGCAGTACTTC.